The TCR beta chain under discussion was sequenced for a study of T cell repertoires in cytomegalovirus infection. About the study: Newly reported HLA-C-restricted and thoroughly characterized HLA-B-restricted CMV epitopes were employed.

Each CDR3 protein gets one entry after TCRdb re-called the reads with MiXCR. The sample records about a million distinct CDR3 sequences, approximately 30% being singletons. A remark on this clonotype: The antigen is undetermined.

Germline V CDR1 and CDR2: LGHNA, YSLEER. Trimming removed 2 bases from V and 7 bases from J; junction bases left unmatched: 6. The CDR3 runs 15 residues. The chain links TRBV4-3 to TRBJ1-4; the match to TRBD1 covers 8 bases. The receptor's source is a human donor in good health (CMV status not recorded). Some clones in this sample may be carry-over from other donors' samples. The specimen comprised cultured CD8+ T cells from PBMCs, sampled from culture after CMV antigen stimulation. The CDR3 DNA reads as TGCGCCAGCAGCCAACATATGACAGGGGTTGAAAAACTGTTTTTT. This translates into CASSQHMTGVEKLFF.